This T cell receptor beta chain was sequenced during a study of vaccination effects on CD4 cells after COVID-19. Study context: Sampling occurred a median 72 days post second dose, range 14 to 241. General observations from the study: In people who had recovered, most post-vaccine spike-reactive clones were new vaccine-induced clones.

Culture proceeded for 10 days, and CD4+ T cells were then isolated. The person was diagnosed with PCR-confirmed SARS-CoV-2 infection between March and December 2020. Participants got two doses of BNT162b2 or mRNA-1273 vaccine. Both day 3 and day 7 saw half the medium replaced with IL-2 medium. TCRdb's table, derived via immunoSEQ multiplex PCR, lists solely in-frame clones and lacks some. The sample lists 40,000 to 55,000 clones; over 65% were seen once. On this clone: As yet, its antigen is unknown.

The V segment lost 2 bases and the J segment 7 bases; nucleotides outside the gene matches: 8. CDR1 is SGHTS, CDR2 YDEGEE, per germline. CDR3 length equals 15 residues. V is TRBV5-8 and J is TRBJ2-7; the match to TRBD2 covers 11 bases. This sequence originates from a human donor who had a prior SARS-CoV-2 infection. Sequencing used CD4+ T cells from PBMCs cultured without peptide, obtained after COVID-19 vaccination. CDR3 nucleotides: TGTGCCAGCAGCTTTACTAGCGGGAGCGGACTGGAGCAGTACTTC. Amino acid sequence: CASSFTSGSGLEQYF.